The entry below describes one TCR beta chain. Germline V gives CDR1 MDHEN, CDR2 SYDVKM. V lost 3 bases, J lost 5 bases, and 14 bases lay in between. The CDR3 is 15 residues long. The sample belongs to a study of blood T cell repertoires in COVID-19. Authors' data handling: The assay estimated nucleated cells by amplifying reference gene primers. The method was immunoSEQ multiplex PCR; TCRdb's version includes in-frame clones alone and lacks a portion of them. D and trimming come from the DNA, and the V and J calls and clone size come from that table. The repertoire holds nearly 110,000 clones, with around nine tenths as singletons.

This receptor was identified in a young woman with acute or convalescent COVID-19. The rearrangement links TRBV28 to TRBJ2-4; D ambiguous. Source material: peripheral blood. CDR3 in DNA: TGTGCCAGCAGTTTCCTAACCGAGATCGAAAACATTCAGTACTTC. Protein sequence: CASSFLTEIENIQYF.